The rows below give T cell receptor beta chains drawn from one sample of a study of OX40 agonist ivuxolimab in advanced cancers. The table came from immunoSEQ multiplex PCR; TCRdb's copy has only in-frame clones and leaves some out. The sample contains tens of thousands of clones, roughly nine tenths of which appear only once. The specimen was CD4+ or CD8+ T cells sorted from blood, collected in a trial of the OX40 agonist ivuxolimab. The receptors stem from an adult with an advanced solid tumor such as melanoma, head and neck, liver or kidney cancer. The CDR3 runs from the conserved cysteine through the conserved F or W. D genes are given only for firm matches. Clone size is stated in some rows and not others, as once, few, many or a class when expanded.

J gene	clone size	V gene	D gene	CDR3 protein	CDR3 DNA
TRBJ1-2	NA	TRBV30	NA	CAWSMRAAGYGYTF	TGTGCCTGGAGTATGAGGGCCGCCGGCTATGGCTACACCTTC
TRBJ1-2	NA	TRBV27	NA	CASSLTPNYGYTF	TGTGCCAGCAGTTTGACACCGAACTATGGCTACACCTTC
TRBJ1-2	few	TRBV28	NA	CASSLRARGYTF	TGTGCCAGCAGTTTGAGGGCCCGTGGCTACACCTTC
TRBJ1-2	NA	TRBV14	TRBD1	CASSQGTGVGYGYTF	TGTGCCAGCAGCCAGGGTACAGGGGTCGGATATGGCTACACCTTC
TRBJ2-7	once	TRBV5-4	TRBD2	CASSLAGTSGRKEQYF	TGTGCCAGCAGCTTGGCTGGGACTAGCGGGAGAAAGGAGCAGTACTTC
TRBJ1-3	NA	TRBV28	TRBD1	CASSPRQGTGNTIYF	TGTGCCAGCAGTCCCAGACAGGGAACTGGAAACACCATATATTTT
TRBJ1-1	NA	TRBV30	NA	CAWSFTATEAFF	TGTGCCTGGAGTTTCACAGCAACTGAAGCTTTCTTT
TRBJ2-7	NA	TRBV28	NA	CASSSTGPEQYF	TGTGCCAGCAGTTCAACAGGGCCCGAGCAGTACTTC
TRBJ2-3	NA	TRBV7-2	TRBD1	CASSLKGAGTDTQYF	TGTGCCAGCAGCTTAAAGGGGGCTGGGACAGATACGCAGTATTTT
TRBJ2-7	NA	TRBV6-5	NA	CASGSAGGAIDEQYF	TGTGCCAGCGGATCAGCTGGGGGGGCAATAGACGAGCAGTACTTC
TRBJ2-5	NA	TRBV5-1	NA	CASSLRLDTAGETQYF	TGCGCCAGCAGCCTAAGATTGGACACGGCAGGCGAGACCCAGTACTTC
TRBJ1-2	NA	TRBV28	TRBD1	CASRKGTAFYGYTF	TGTGCCAGCAGAAAAGGGACAGCTTTCTATGGCTACACCTTC
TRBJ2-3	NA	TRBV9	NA	CASSAGSTSTDTQYF	TGTGCCAGCAGCGCTGGATCTACTAGCACAGATACGCAGTATTTT
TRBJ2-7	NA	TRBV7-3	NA	CARAQAPSSYEQYF	TGTGCCAGAGCTCAAGCCCCGAGCTCCTACGAGCAGTACTTC
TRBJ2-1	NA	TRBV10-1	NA	CASSEYPDEQFF	TGCGCCAGCAGTGAGTATCCCGACGAGCAGTTCTTC
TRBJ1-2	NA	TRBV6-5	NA	CASTPTRGGYTF	TGTGCCAGCACCCCCACCCGGGGTGGCTACACCTTC
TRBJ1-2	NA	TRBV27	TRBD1	CASSFGGTGMGYGYTF	TGTGCCAGCAGTTTTGGTGGGACAGGGATGGGCTATGGCTACACCTTC
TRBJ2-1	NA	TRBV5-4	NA	CASSSPTYNEQFF	TGTGCCAGCAGCTCTCCGACCTACAATGAGCAGTTCTTC
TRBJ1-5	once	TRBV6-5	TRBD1	CASSYSTGLHQPQHF	TGTGCCAGCAGTTACTCGACAGGGCTACATCAGCCCCAGCATTTT
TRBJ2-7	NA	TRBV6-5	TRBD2	CASSREGSYEQYF	TGTGCCAGCAGCAGGGAGGGCTCCTACGAGCAGTACTTC
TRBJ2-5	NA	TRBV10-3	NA	CATRTTEQETQYF	TGTGCCACCAGGACAACGGAGCAAGAGACCCAGTACTTC
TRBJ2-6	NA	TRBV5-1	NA	CASTGVVGANVLTF	TGCGCCAGCACGGGAGTAGTTGGGGCCAACGTCCTGACTTTC
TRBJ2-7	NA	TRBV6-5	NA	CASRSLARYEQYF	TGTGCCAGCAGGTCCCTCGCGAGGTACGAGCAGTACTTC
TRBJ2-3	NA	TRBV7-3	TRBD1	CASSFTGTGGSDTQYF	TGTGCCAGCAGCTTTACCGGGACAGGGGGTTCAGATACGCAGTATTTT
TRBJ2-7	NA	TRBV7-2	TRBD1	CASSLNLGTGGYEQYF	TGTGCCAGCAGCTTGAACCTCGGGACAGGTGGCTACGAGCAGTACTTC
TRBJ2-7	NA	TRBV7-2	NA	CASSRQRAHEQYF	TGTGCCAGCAGTCGCCAACGGGCCCACGAGCAGTACTTC
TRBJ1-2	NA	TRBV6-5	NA	CASRRGGDYGYTF	TGTGCCAGCAGACGTGGGGGGGACTATGGCTACACCTTC
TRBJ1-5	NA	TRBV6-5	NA	CASSARRDQPQHF	TGTGCCAGCAGTGCCAGACGGGATCAGCCCCAGCATTTT
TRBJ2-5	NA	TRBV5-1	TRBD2	CASSLSGRAEETQYF	TGCGCCAGCAGCTTAAGCGGGAGGGCCGAAGAGACCCAGTACTTC
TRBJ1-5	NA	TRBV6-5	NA	CASSYYSAFNQPQHF	TGTGCCAGCAGTTACTATTCGGCCTTCAATCAGCCCCAGCATTTT
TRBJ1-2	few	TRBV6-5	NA	CASSQDRILWGYTF	TGTGCCAGCAGCCAAGACAGGATCCTCTGGGGCTACACCTTC
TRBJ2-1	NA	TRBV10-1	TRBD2	CASAPGSGVYNEQFF	TGCGCCAGCGCCCCCGGGAGCGGGGTTTACAATGAGCAGTTCTTC
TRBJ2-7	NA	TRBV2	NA	CASSDNYEQYF	TGTGCCAGCAGTGACAACTACGAGCAGTACTTC
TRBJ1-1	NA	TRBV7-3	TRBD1	CASSFYRGDTEAFF	TGTGCCAGCAGCTTCTACAGGGGAGACACTGAAGCTTTCTTT
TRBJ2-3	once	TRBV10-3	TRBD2	CAISSERGGTDTQYF	TGTGCCATCAGCTCCGAGAGGGGAGGGACAGATACGCAGTATTTT
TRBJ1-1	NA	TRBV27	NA	CASSFSGAEAFF	TGTGCCAGCAGTTTTTCGGGGGCTGAAGCTTTCTTT
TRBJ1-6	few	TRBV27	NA	CASSPNANSPLHF	TGTGCCAGCAGTCCAAATGCAAATTCACCCCTCCACTTT
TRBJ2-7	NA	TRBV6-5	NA	CASRPGASYEQYF	TGTGCCAGCAGGCCAGGGGCGTCGTACGAGCAGTACTTC
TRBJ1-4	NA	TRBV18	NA	CASSPLATNEKLFF	TGTGCCAGCTCACCACTAGCAACTAATGAAAAACTGTTTTTT
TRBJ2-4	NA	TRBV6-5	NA	CASSYSKLAKNIQYF	TGTGCCAGCAGTTACTCGAAACTAGCCAAAAACATTCAGTACTTC
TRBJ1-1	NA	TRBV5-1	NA	CASSLGTTNTEAFF	TGCGCCAGCAGCCTCGGGACAACGAACACTGAAGCTTTCTTT
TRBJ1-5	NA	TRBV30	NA	CAWSVKGIGPQHF	TGTGCCTGGAGTGTAAAGGGGATTGGGCCCCAGCATTTT
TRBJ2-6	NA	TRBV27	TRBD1	CASSYQGQGTSGANVLTF	TGTGCCAGCAGCTATCAGGGACAGGGGACGTCGGGGGCCAACGTCCTGACTTTC
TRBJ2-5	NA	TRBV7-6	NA	CASSSLSFLGKRTQYF	TGTGCCAGCAGCTCCTTATCATTCCTGGGGAAAAGGACCCAGTACTTC
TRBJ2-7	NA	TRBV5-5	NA	CASSSSGESYEQYF	TGTGCCAGCAGCTCCTCAGGGGAAAGTTACGAGCAGTACTTC
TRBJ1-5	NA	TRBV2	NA	CASSAGQAVGNQPQHF	TGTGCCAGCAGTGCCGGTCAGGCAGTGGGCAATCAGCCCCAGCATTTT
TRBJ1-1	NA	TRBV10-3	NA	CAISRNTGRGATEAFF	TGTGCCATCAGTCGGAACACAGGGCGCGGGGCCACTGAAGCTTTCTTT
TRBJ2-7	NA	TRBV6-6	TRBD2	CASSYGLAGEIYF	TGTGCCAGCAGTTATGGACTAGCGGGAGAAATATACTTC
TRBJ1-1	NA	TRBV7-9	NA	CASSLSWERGAFF	TGTGCCAGCAGCTTATCTTGGGAGCGGGGAGCTTTCTTT
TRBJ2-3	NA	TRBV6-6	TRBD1	CASSYQQGAGDTQYF	TGTGCCAGCAGTTACCAACAGGGGGCTGGAGATACGCAGTATTTT
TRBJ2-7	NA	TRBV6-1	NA	CASSSWERVQYF	TGTGCCAGCAGTTCCTGGGAAAGGGTGCAGTACTTC
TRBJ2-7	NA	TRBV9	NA	CASSVGSAVEQYF	TGTGCCAGCAGCGTAGGCTCCGCCGTCGAGCAGTACTTC
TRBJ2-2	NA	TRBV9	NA	CASSRRQEATGELFF	TGTGCCAGCAGCAGACGCCAGGAGGCAACCGGGGAGCTGTTTTTT
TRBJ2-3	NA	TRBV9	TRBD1	CASSVTGQGPDTQYF	TGTGCCAGCAGCGTAACGGGACAGGGGCCAGATACGCAGTATTTT
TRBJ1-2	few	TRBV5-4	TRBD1	CASSYRDRGYGYTF	TGTGCCAGCAGCTACCGGGACAGGGGGTATGGCTACACCTTC
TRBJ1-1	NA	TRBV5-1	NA	CARHGGTEAFF	TGCGCCAGACACGGGGGCACTGAAGCTTTCTTT
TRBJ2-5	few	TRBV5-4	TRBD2	CASSWGTSEFQYF	TGTGCCAGCAGCTGGGGGACTAGCGAGTTCCAGTACTTC